This T cell receptor beta chain was sequenced during a study of T cell responses to AZD1222 COVID-19 vaccine. Assay: immunoSEQ multiplex PCR; the TCRdb copy retains only in-frame clones and omits some. Of some 170,000 clones listed, approximately 90% are singletons. Trimming took 0 bases from V and 0 from J; bases not matched to a gene: 5. The CDR3 length is 19 residues. CDR1 is SGHRS and CDR2 is YFSETQ in the germline V gene. As concerns this clone: Its antigen is not identified.

The study, taken as a whole, reports: The donor group comprised mostly white British people and more females; the analysis possibly underestimated clonal diversity. Close to half of all spike-specific TCRs reportedly target regions of the variants that are unmutated. The study sampled repertoires only after the peak T cell response.

The sample consisted of peripheral blood, taken on day 0 of MenACWY control vaccination. The source is an adult in good health. The V and J genes are TRBV5-1 and TRBJ2-6, with 11 nucleotides matching TRBD1. The DNA of the CDR3 is TGCGCCAGCAGCTTGGACACCGGGACAGGGGGCTCTGGGGCCAACGTCCTGACTTTC. Protein: CASSLDTGTGGSGANVLTF.